The 31 T cell receptor beta chains listed next were all sequenced from one sample in a study of blood T cell repertoires in COVID-19. Clones were read by immunoSEQ multiplex PCR, and TCRdb kept only the in-frame ones, dropping some. The profile shows a few hundred thousand clones, roughly 89% of them singletons. Sequencing input: peripheral blood. These receptors all come from a man aged 30 to 45 with acute or convalescent COVID-19.

This chain links TRBV13 with TRBJ1-1, with D uncertain. V lost 5 bases and J 4 bases, leaving 11 bases between the germline ends. Germline CDR1 and CDR2: PRHDT and FYEKMQ (reference sequence). The CDR3 loop spans 13 amino acids. The CDR3 protein is CASSLAGFTEAFF. As DNA, the CDR3 is TGTGCCAGCAGCCTTGCGGGGTTCACTGAAGCTTTCTTT.

The rearrangement uses TRBV27 and TRBJ1-2; 10 nucleotides line up with TRBD1. The CDR3 loop spans 15 amino acids. The V gene's germline CDR1 is MNHEY and CDR2 SMNVEV (reference sequence). V shed 6 bases, J shed 14 bases, and the junction held 18 bases outside the gene matches. CDR3 sequence: CASRLDRGRVYGWTF. The CDR3 DNA reads as TGTGCCAGCAGGCTCGACAGGGGGCGGGTCTATGGGTGGACCTTC.

The chain recombines TRBV28 with TRBJ2-1; 11 positions match TRBD1. The length of the CDR3 is 16 residues. Germline CDR1 reads MDHEN; CDR2 reads SYDVKM. The trim removed 6 bases at V and 0 bases at J, leaving 4 bases unmatched. The DNA for the CDR3 is TGTGCCAGCAGGTCGGGACAGGGGGACTCCTACAATGAGCAGTTCTTC. The encoded protein is CASRSGQGDSYNEQFF.

The CDR3 sequence: CARSLRDREWSTDTQYF. The CDR3, as DNA: TGTGCCAGAAGCTTAAGGGACAGGGAGTGGAGCACAGATACGCAGTATTTT. The rearrangement links TRBV5-3 to TRBJ2-3; 9 bases are shared with TRBD1. TRBV5-3 is reported as an ORF; its role is uncertain. Unmatched junction bases numbered 7, after V lost 2 bases and J lost 0 bases. The CDR3 length is 17 residues.

In this sample, this clone turned up a few times. CDR3 amino acids: CASSPSGEGLWNEQFF. The CDR3 nucleotides are TGTGCCAGCAGCCCAAGCGGGGAAGGGCTATGGAATGAGCAGTTCTTC. The V call is TRBV6-4, the J call TRBJ2-1, with 7 bases fitting TRBD2. V lost 6 bases and J lost 7; bases outside the gene matches: 15. Germline CDR1 is MRHNA and CDR2 is SNTAGT. The CDR3 sequence is 16 residues long.

This rearrangement joins TRBV19 to TRBJ2-3; D might be TRBD1 (5 bases). Trimming pared 3 bases from V and 4 bases from J, leaving 14 bases between. CDR1 LNHDA and CDR2 SQIVND come from the germline V gene (reference sequence). This CDR3 has 15 residues. The CDR3 sequence: CASSIPGWGPDTQYF. The CDR3 nucleotides read TGTGCCAGTAGTATCCCAGGTTGGGGCCCAGATACGCAGTATTTT. Based on the CDR3 plus reference TRBV19 and TRBJ2-3, the full variable domain is DGGITQSPKYLFRKEGQNVTLSCEQNLNHDAMYWYRQDPGQGLRLIYYSQIVNDFQKGDIAEGYSVSREKKESFPLTVTSAQKNPTAFYLCASSIPGWGPDTQYFGPGTRLTVL.

The chain carries TRBV14 and TRBJ1-6, with a weak D call TRBD1 (6 bases). Germline lookup yields CDR1 SGHDN and CDR2 FVKESK. The V end was cut by 0 bases, the J end by 10 bases, with 10 bases between. CDR3 length: 14 residues. The CDR3 region is CASSQDRGGSPLHF. CDR3 sequence (DNA): TGTGCCAGCAGCCAAGACAGGGGTGGGTCACCCCTCCACTTT.

The chain couples TRBV19 to TRBJ1-4, with TRBD1 identical over 10 bases. This CDR3 has 16 amino acids. The germline gives CDR1 LNHDA, CDR2 SQIVND (reference sequence). The ends lost 3 bases at V and 5 bases at J; junction bases unmatched: 6. The CDR3 DNA reads as TGTGCCAGTAGTATTGGGACAGGGGCTTTCAATGAAAAACTGTTTTTT. Protein sequence: CASSIGTGAFNEKLFF.

This sequence joins TRBV30 and TRBJ2-5; a weak D match, TRBD2 (5 bases). The CDR3 length is 12 residues. V shed 2 bases and J shed 7 bases, with 11 bases lying between them. In germline, CDR1 is GTSNPN, CDR2 SVGIG (reference sequence). The CDR3 DNA reads TGTGCCTGGAGTATGTTAGCGTCGACCCAGTACTTC. Amino acid sequence: CAWSMLASTQYF.

This chain connects TRBV9 to TRBJ2-5; D perhaps matches TRBD2 (5 bases). The germline V and J ends were trimmed by 4 bases and 2 bases, with 12 bases remaining between them. The CDR3 spans 14 residues. Germline values: CDR1 SGDLS, CDR2 YYNGEE. CDR3 region: CASSPPGIQETQYF. Written as DNA, the CDR3 is TGTGCCAGCAGCCCCCCCGGGATTCAAGAGACCCAGTACTTC.

At least ten counts were recorded for this clone. The chain carries TRBV5-6 and TRBJ1-6; 9 bases line up with TRBD1. This CDR3 is built from 15 residues. V lost 0 bases, J lost 6 bases, and 1 base stayed unmatched. Germline V gene sequence: CDR1 SGHDT, CDR2 YYEEEE. In nucleotides, the CDR3 is TGTGCCAGCAGCTTGGCGGGACAGGGTAATTCACCCCTCCACTTT. Its protein is CASSLAGQGNSPLHF.

The chain recombines TRBV7-3 with TRBJ2-5; weak D call: TRBD1 (6 bases). The CDR3 length is 15 residues. The V end lost 4 bases, the J end lost 5 bases, and 17 bases lay between the germline ends. CDR1 and CDR2 (germline): SGHTA, FQGTGA. CDR3 nucleotide sequence: TGTGCCAGCAGCTCCTGGTCAGGGGTGGGGGAGACCCAGTACTTC. This codes for CASSSWSGVGETQYF.

This chain joins TRBV3-1 (or the pseudogene TRBV3-2) and TRBJ2-5; D is unclear. CDR3 size: 13 residues. The V gene lost 3 bases and the J gene lost 5 bases, with 10 bases spanning the gap. Germline V gene lookup returns CDR1 LGHDT and CDR2 YNNKEL (reference sequence). Written as DNA, the CDR3 is TGTGCCAGCAGCCAGATGGTCGGGGAGACCCAGTACTTC. It is translated as CASSQMVGETQYF.

The genes are TRBV10-3 and TRBJ2-7; 9 bases fit TRBD1. From germline, CDR1 is ENHRY and CDR2 SYGVKD. Losses at the gene ends were 10 bases for V and 0 bases for J; bases not matched to a gene: 4. CDR3 length: 13 amino acids. Here the CDR3 reads CATWDRDSYEQYF. The CDR3 nucleotides are TGTGCCACCTGGGACAGGGACTCCTACGAGCAGTACTTC.

This clone was seen a single time. The chain recombines TRBV5-1 with TRBJ1-5; 7 bases are a match to TRBD1. This CDR3 comprises 16 residues. V gave up 3 bases and J gave up 2 bases; unmatched junction bases: 8. The V gene's germline CDR1 is SGHRS and CDR2 YFSETQ. The CDR3 nucleotides read TGCGCCAGCAGCTCCGGACTGGGGACAGGCAATCAGCCCCAGCATTTT. It codes for CASSSGLGTGNQPQHF.

This clone was counted once. The rearrangement joins TRBV6-1 to TRBJ2-1; D not resolved. This CDR3 has 15 residues. Germline V gene lookup returns CDR1 MNHNS and CDR2 SASEGT. V gave up 2 bases and J gave up 0 bases, with 8 bases separating them. CDR3 DNA sequence: TGTGCCAGCAGTGAATTGTATAACTCCTACAATGAGCAGTTCTTC. Protein: CASSELYNSYNEQFF.

The gene calls are TRBV5-1 and TRBJ1-4; a possible D gene is TRBD1 (6 bases). CDR3 size: 14 residues. V was trimmed by 0 bases and J by 7 bases, leaving 10 bases between them. Germline CDR1 and CDR2: SGHRS and YFSETQ. The CDR3 DNA reads as TGCGCCAGCAGCTTGGTTGGGGGCGGTGAAAAACTGTTTTTT. Protein product: CASSLVGGGEKLFF.

This clone has ten or more counts. V and J are TRBV6-4 and TRBJ2-1; 9 bases fit TRBD1. The CDR3 covers 15 residues. Germline V gene lookup returns CDR1 MRHNA and CDR2 SNTAGT. The V segment lost 3 bases and the J segment 8 bases; nucleotides outside the gene matches: 8. CDR3: CASSEVGTGIDEQFF. Written as DNA, the CDR3 is TGTGCCAGCAGTGAAGTCGGGACAGGGATCGATGAGCAGTTCTTC.

The V call is TRBV3-1 (or the pseudogene TRBV3-2), the J call TRBJ1-3; unclear D gene. Trimming took off 1 base at V and 2 bases at J, with 12 bases between the two ends. CDR1 is LGHDT and CDR2 is YNNKEL in the germline V gene (reference sequence). There are 16 residues in the CDR3. CDR3 protein: CASSQGFLAAGNTIYF. The CDR3 DNA reads TGTGCCAGCAGCCAAGGATTCTTGGCGGCTGGAAACACCATATATTTT.

The chain joins TRBV30 to TRBJ1-2, with D uncertain. CDR1 and CDR2 (germline): GTSNPN, SVGIG (reference sequence). The V end was cut by 4 bases, the J end by 0 bases, with 15 bases between. The length of the CDR3 is 15 residues. CDR3 in amino acids: CAWTRGSNTNYGYTF. The CDR3, as DNA: TGTGCCTGGACTCGTGGCTCCAATACTAACTATGGCTACACCTTC.

Points on this clone: At one boundary the junction diverges from the germline segment, which might be a read error. The chain joins TRBV7-7 to TRBJ2-2; TRBD2 might be the D (5 bases). Germline assignment: CDR1 SSHAT and CDR2 FNYEAQ (reference sequence). The CDR3 is 14 residues long. The CDR3 protein is CASSPDSGSGELFF. The CDR3 nucleotides are TGTGCTAGCAGTCCCGACTCGGGATCCGGGGAGCTGTTTTTT. The complete variable domain, with remaining parts taken from reference TRBV7-7 and TRBJ2-2, reads GAGVSQSPRYKVTKRGQDVTLRCDPISSHATLYWYQQALGQGPEFLTYFNYEAQPDKSGLPSDRFSAERPEGSISTLTIQRTEQRDSAMYRCASSPDSGSGELFFGEGSRLTVL.

The chain recombines TRBV28 with TRBJ2-1; a possible D gene is TRBD1 (6 bases). The V end lost 7 bases, the J end lost 0 bases, and 13 bases lay between the germline ends. The CDR3 loop spans 15 amino acids. Germline V gene data show CDR1 as MDHEN and CDR2 as SYDVKM. DNA for the CDR3: TGTGCCAGCAACCCGCGAGGGGGCTCCTACAATGAGCAGTTCTTC. This sequence encodes CASNPRGGSYNEQFF.

J is TRBJ2-5 and V is TRBV6-6, with 8 bases identical to TRBD2. This CDR3 region has 13 residues. Trimming cost V 8 bases and J 6 bases; bases outside gene matches: 8. The germline V gene encodes CDR1 MNHNY and CDR2 SVGAGI (reference sequence). CDR3 bases: TGTGCCAGCTCCAGCGGGGGAGGAAAGACCCAGTACTTC. It encodes CASSSGGGKTQYF.

The chain is built from TRBV5-1 and TRBJ1-1; D remains ambiguous. CDR3 size: 11 residues. Germline CDR1 and CDR2: SGHRS and YFSETQ. Trimming took off 4 bases at V and 5 bases at J, with 6 bases between the two ends. The CDR3 spells CASSGGTEAFF. DNA of the CDR3: TGCGCCAGCAGCGGAGGGACTGAAGCTTTCTTT.

This chain connects TRBV6-2 or TRBV6-3 to TRBJ2-3; D remains unclear. Germline assignment: CDR1 MNHEY and CDR2 SVGEGT. Trimming stripped 0 bases from V and 0 bases from J, with 7 bases between. The length of the CDR3 is 15 residues. CDR3 residues: CASSYSASSTDTQYF. CDR3 DNA sequence: TGTGCCAGCAGTTACTCTGCGTCTAGCACAGATACGCAGTATTTT.

The CDR3 DNA reads TGTGCCAGCAGCTCTACCGGGACAGGGAAGGCAGATACGCAGTATTTT. This codes for CASSSTGTGKADTQYF. V and J are TRBV7-9 and TRBJ2-3; 9 bases are shared with TRBD1. Germline-derived CDR1 and CDR2 are SEHNR and FQNEAQ (reference sequence). With 4 bases clipped from V and 4 bases from J, the junction kept 9 bases outside the gene matches. The CDR3 loop spans 16 amino acids.

The table lists this clone with a count of one. The gene calls are TRBV30 and TRBJ1-5; D remains unclear. Germline CDR1 GTSNPN, CDR2 SVGIG (reference sequence). Trimming pared 1 base from V and 0 bases from J, leaving 7 bases between. The CDR3 has 14 residues. The CDR3 bases are TGTGCCTGGAGTGCCGTAAATAGCAATCAGCCCCAGCATTTT. Translation gives CAWSAVNSNQPQHF. The whole variable domain, filled in from reference TRBV30 and TRBJ1-5, reads SQTIHQWPATLVQPVGSPLSLECTVEGTSNPNLYWYRQAAGRGLQLLFYSVGIGQISSEVPQNLSASRPQDRQFILSSKKLLLSDSGFYLCAWSAVNSNQPQHFGDGTRLSIL.

CDR3 residues: CASSFLADYEQYF. In DNA, the CDR3 is TGTGCCAGCAGTTTCCTTGCAGACTACGAGCAGTACTTC. The rearrangement joins TRBV12-3 or TRBV12-4 to TRBJ2-7; no definite D call. Trimming removed 3 bases from V and 3 bases from J, with 9 bases in between. This CDR3 has 13 amino acids.

The chain couples TRBV5-1 to TRBJ2-7; 9 bases line up with TRBD1. The junction had 7 bases not matched to a gene; V was cut back by 4 bases and J by 2 bases. This CDR3 comprises 15 residues. From germline, CDR1 is SGHRS and CDR2 YFSETQ. The CDR3 nucleotides are TGCGCCAGCAGCCAGGGGACAGGGCTAACCTACGAGCAGTACTTC. It is translated as CASSQGTGLTYEQYF.

The chain has TRBV29-1 and TRBJ2-3; D remains unclear. The germline gives CDR1 SQVTM, CDR2 ANQGSEA. The CDR3 spans 14 residues. V was shortened by 4 bases and J by 1 base, with 12 bases between the two germline ends. The CDR3 sequence is CSVVSVRGTDTQYF. In DNA form, the CDR3 reads TGCAGCGTTGTATCGGTTCGGGGCACAGATACGCAGTATTTT.

There are a few counts of this clone. CDR3 amino acids: CASRSKTGSSYNEQFF. The CDR3 coding sequence is TGTGCCAGCAGGTCCAAAACAGGTAGCTCCTACAATGAGCAGTTCTTC. The chain couples TRBV28 to TRBJ2-1, with a weak D call TRBD1 (5 bases). The CDR3 contains 16 residues. Looked up from germline, CDR1 is MDHEN and CDR2 is SYDVKM. The germline V and J ends were trimmed by 6 bases and 0 bases, with 15 bases remaining between them. The variable domain in full, with the rest retrieved from reference TRBV28 and TRBJ2-1, is DVKVTQSSRYLVKRTGEKVFLECVQDMDHENMFWYRQDPGLGLRLIYFSYDVKMKEKGDIPEGYSVSREKKERFSLILESASTNQTSMYLCASRSKTGSSYNEQFFGPGTRLTVL.